This T cell receptor (beta chain) comes out of a study of identical twins. This clonotype occurred many times. Its antigen is unknown. Template switching added a universal primer site; cDNA carried unique molecular identifiers. TCRdb independently ran MiXCR on the 5' RACE reads; one entry per CDR3 protein. The repertoire has 200,000 to 250,000 distinct CDR3 sequences, around 6.8% of them found once; the top ten carry less than 2%. Whole-study findings and limits: Sequences that were beta out-of-frame showed weaker excess twin sharing.

With 4 bases removed from V and 2 bases from J, the gap between germline ends came to 10 bases. CDR1 and CDR2 (germline): LNHNV, YYDKDF (reference sequence). This CDR3 has 14 amino acids. This sample also appeared in a second study, on yellow fever vaccine responses in identical twins. That investigation notes: On the reported evidence, twins' vaccine T cell responses seemed partly convergent and partly personalized.

The chain joins TRBV15 to TRBJ2-3; no reliable D call. The source of this sequence is a woman younger than 35 in good health. What was sequenced was memory (CD45RO+) T cells sorted from blood. CDR3 amino acids: CATSKDRYTDTQYF. The CDR3 region has the DNA TGTGCCACCAGCAAGGACCGCTACACAGATACGCAGTATTTT.